The 21 T cell receptor beta chains given below trace back to one sample, sequenced in a study of blood T cell repertoires in COVID-19. Produced via immunoSEQ multiplex PCR; TCRdb's table is partial and in-frame only. The data hold roughly 210,000 clones, with about nine tenths observed a single time. The sample was PBMCs or T cells enriched from blood (not recorded which). These receptors originate from a young man in a cohort exposed to, infected with or recovered from COVID-19 (not recorded which).

V usage is TRBV13 and J usage is TRBJ1-2; 8 bases agree with TRBD1. The ends lost 5 bases at V and 4 bases at J; junction bases unmatched: 6. CDR3 length: 14 residues. Germline V CDR1 and CDR2: PRHDT, FYEKMQ (reference sequence). CDR3 in DNA: TGTGCCAGCAGCATGGACAGGGTGGGCTATGGCTACACCTTC. Translating it yields CASSMDRVGYGYTF.

The chain recombines TRBV7-9 with TRBJ2-2; 10 bases are shared with TRBD2. Trimming cost V 5 bases and J 6 bases; bases outside gene matches: 9. This CDR3 is built from 16 residues. Germline assignment: CDR1 SEHNR and CDR2 FQNEAQ (reference sequence). CDR3 nucleotides: TGTGCCAGCAGCGCCCCTAGCGGGAGCGTTTCCGGGGAGCTGTTTTTT. Its translation is CASSAPSGSVSGELFF.

The V and J genes are TRBV5-4 and TRBJ2-4, with TRBD2 as a possible D gene (6 bases). V gave up 4 bases and J gave up 4 bases, with 15 bases separating them. The germline V gene encodes CDR1 SGHNT and CDR2 YYREEE (reference sequence). CDR3 length: 15 residues. In nucleotides, the CDR3 is TGTGCCAGCAGCACGCCCCGGGGGACGAAAAACATTCAGTACTTC. Its protein is CASSTPRGTKNIQYF.

This chain joins TRBV28 and TRBJ2-7; a possible D gene is TRBD1 (5 bases). The germline V gene has CDR1 MDHEN and CDR2 SYDVKM. V lost 10 bases to trimming and J lost 2 bases, with 18 bases between them. The CDR3 has 14 residues. CDR3 nucleotide sequence: TGTGCCACCACCTGGCAGGGTAATCCCTACGAGCAGTACTTC. Its translation is CATTWQGNPYEQYF. The full variable domain, rest sourced from reference TRBV28 and TRBJ2-7, is DVKVTQSSRYLVKRTGEKVFLECVQDMDHENMFWYRQDPGLGLRLIYFSYDVKMKEKGDIPEGYSVSREKKERFSLILESASTNQTSMYLCATTWQGNPYEQYFGPGTRLTVT.

The rearrangement joins TRBV28 to TRBJ1-2; a possible D gene is TRBD1 (5 bases). CDR1 is MDHEN and CDR2 is SYDVKM in the germline V gene. With 6 bases removed from V and 8 bases from J, the gap between germline ends came to 19 bases. The CDR3 extends over 14 amino acids. CDR3 in amino acids: CASSPGRGPRGYTF. The CDR3 DNA is TGTGCCAGCAGCCCGGGGCGGGGCCCCCGGGGCTACACCTTC.

The chain employs TRBV12-5 and TRBJ2-1, with D possibly TRBD2 on 7 matching bases. CDR1 is LGHNT and CDR2 is FRNRAP in the germline V gene. This CDR3 has 20 residues. Deletions cut 0 bases from V and 0 bases from J, with 21 bases between. In DNA form, the CDR3 reads TGTGCTAGTGGTTTGGTACTTTCGAGGGGGGGCGGACCCTCCTACAATGAGCAGTTCTTC. This gives the protein CASGLVLSRGGGPSYNEQFF.

The V call is TRBV7-6, the J call TRBJ2-7, with D tentatively TRBD2 (5 bases). The CDR3 spans 15 residues. V was clipped by 1 base and J by 2 bases, with 12 bases between them. From germline, CDR1 is SGHVS and CDR2 FNYEAQ. The CDR3 DNA follows: TGTGCCAGCAGCTTAGTAGACGGGGAGCCCTACGAGCAGTACTTC. This translates into CASSLVDGEPYEQYF.

This clone is a singleton in its sample. The CDR3 loop reads CASSAGTGVLDTQYF. CDR3 in DNA: TGTGCCAGCAGCGCCGGGACAGGGGTTTTGGATACGCAGTATTTT. The chain employs TRBV3-1 (or the pseudogene TRBV3-2) and TRBJ2-3, with 10 bases fitting TRBD1. V shed 5 bases, J shed 6 bases, and the junction held 8 bases outside the gene matches. The CDR3 extends over 15 amino acids. Germline CDR1 LGHDT, CDR2 YNNKEL (reference sequence).

The rearrangement uses TRBV29-1 and TRBJ1-2; D remains ambiguous. Between the trimmed V and J ends, which lost 6 bases and 8 bases, there was a span of 10 bases. CDR3 length equals 10 residues. The germline gives CDR1 SQVTM, CDR2 ANQGSEA. The CDR3 coding sequence is TGCAGCGTGGATAGCGGGGGCTACACCTTC. Its protein product is CSVDSGGYTF.

The genes are TRBV2 and TRBJ2-5; D not certain. The CDR3 runs to 12 residues. Trimming stripped 5 bases from V and 2 bases from J, with 6 bases between. Per germline, CDR1 SNHLY and CDR2 FYNNEI. The CDR3 coding sequence is TGTGCCAGCAGTTCGCGACAAGAGACCCAGTACTTC. Protein product: CASSSRQETQYF.

The V gene is TRBV6-2 or TRBV6-3, the J gene TRBJ1-6; 7 bases are a match to TRBD1. Unmatched junction bases numbered 5, after V lost 5 bases and J lost 7 bases. From germline, CDR1 is MNHEY and CDR2 SVGEGT. This CDR3 is 14 amino acids long. The CDR3 sequence is CASSARDRNSPLHF. The DNA for the CDR3 is TGTGCCAGCAGTGCCCGGGACAGAAATTCACCCCTCCACTTT.

The chain is built from TRBV3-1 (or the pseudogene TRBV3-2) and TRBJ2-6; 7 bases agree with TRBD1. The CDR3 is made up of 15 amino acids. Germline assignment: CDR1 LGHDT and CDR2 YNNKEL (reference sequence). V was pared by 6 bases and J by 2 bases, with 4 bases of the junction left unmatched. CDR3 bases: TGTGCCAGCAGTCGAACAGGGGCTGGGGCCAACGTCCTGACTTTC. It specifies CASSRTGAGANVLTF.

This chain links TRBV7-2 with TRBJ2-7; 16 bases align to TRBD2. Germline V gives CDR1 SGHTA, CDR2 FQGNSA. The CDR3 sequence is 16 residues long. V lost 4 bases, J lost 6 bases, and 6 bases stayed unmatched. The CDR3 protein is CASSSAGLAGGSEQYF. In DNA, the CDR3 is TGTGCCAGCAGCTCGGCGGGACTAGCGGGAGGGAGCGAGCAGTACTTC.

The V gene is TRBV5-1, the J gene TRBJ2-5, with 8 bases aligning to TRBD1. The CDR3 has 13 residues. V shed 4 bases and J 5 bases; nucleotides not matched to a gene: 4. Germline-derived CDR1 and CDR2 are SGHRS and YFSETQ. The chain's CDR3 is CASSMTGEETQYF. CDR3 bases: TGCGCCAGCAGCATGACAGGGGAGGAGACCCAGTACTTC.

The chain couples TRBV3-1 (or the pseudogene TRBV3-2) to TRBJ2-1; 8 bases fit TRBD1. The CDR3 covers 16 residues. Germline V gene sequence: CDR1 LGHDT, CDR2 YNNKEL (reference sequence). J was trimmed by 6 bases and V by 4 bases; bases with no gene match: 11. DNA for the CDR3: TGTGCCAGCAGCCGACCTACAGGGGGAGGTAGCAATGAGCAGTTCTTC. Amino acid sequence: CASSRPTGGGSNEQFF.

In nucleotides, the CDR3 is TGTGCCAGCAGCCCCACCGGCGGGGGGGCTGATGAAAAACTGTTTTTT. Translating it yields CASSPTGGGADEKLFF. The chain has TRBV7-9 and TRBJ1-4; D may be TRBD1 (6 bases). CDR1 and CDR2 (germline): SEHNR, FQNEAQ (reference sequence). The CDR3 contains 16 residues. The V end was cut by 5 bases, the J end by 6 bases, with 19 bases between.

V gene TRBV9 combines with J gene TRBJ1-5; weak D call: TRBD1 (5 bases). CDR3 size: 15 residues. V lost 1 base to trimming and J lost 7 bases, with 15 bases between them. Germline values: CDR1 SGDLS, CDR2 YYNGEE. CDR3 sequence: CASSVYDSEGQPQHF. The CDR3 DNA follows: TGTGCCAGCAGCGTATATGACAGTGAAGGGCAGCCCCAGCATTTT.

This clone occurred once. The chain joins TRBV19 to TRBJ1-4; the D gene is possibly TRBD1 (5 bases). This CDR3 contains 15 residues. CDR1 is LNHDA and CDR2 is SQIVND in the germline V gene (reference sequence). The germline V and J ends were trimmed by 3 bases and 7 bases, with 15 bases remaining between them. The CDR3 DNA is TGTGCCAGTAGTATGCGCAGGGTCTGGGGTGAAAAACTGTTTTTT. It encodes CASSMRRVWGEKLFF. The full variable domain, rest sourced from reference TRBV19 and TRBJ1-4, is DGGITQSPKYLFRKEGQNVTLSCEQNLNHDAMYWYRQDPGQGLRLIYYSQIVNDFQKGDIAEGYSVSREKKESFPLTVTSAQKNPTAFYLCASSMRRVWGEKLFFGSGTQLSVL.

CDR3 nucleotide sequence: TGTGCCAGCTCACCACCGCGACAGGGAAGCACTGAAGCTTTCTTT. The encoded protein is CASSPPRQGSTEAFF. The rearrangement joins TRBV18 to TRBJ1-1, with 7 bases that match TRBD1. With 0 bases clipped from V and 4 bases from J, the junction kept 5 bases outside the gene matches. This CDR3 contains 15 residues. Germline V gives CDR1 KGHSH, CDR2 LQKENI.

The chain joins TRBV5-1 to TRBJ2-7, with D uncertain. CDR3 length equals 11 residues. The V end was cut by 3 bases, the J end by 3 bases, with 4 bases between. Germline V CDR1 and CDR2: SGHRS, YFSETQ. The CDR3 DNA sequence: TGCGCCAGCAGCTGTTACTACGAGCAGTACTTC. This translates into CASSCYYEQYF.

CDR3: CASSPGLGLNEQFF. The CDR3 nucleotides are TGTGCCAGCTCACCGGGACTAGGTCTCAATGAGCAGTTCTTC. The J gene is TRBJ2-1, the V gene TRBV18; 8 nucleotides line up with TRBD2. The trim removed 3 bases at V and 6 bases at J, leaving 4 bases unmatched. Germline V gene data show CDR1 as KGHSH and CDR2 as LQKENI. The CDR3 contains 14 residues.